This TCR beta chain was captured by sequencing in a study of T cells in Graves' hyperthyroidism and ophthalmopathy. Whole-study results and caveats: From stable hyperthyroidism, ophthalmopathy was separated by a 13 V-J model.

The germline gives CDR1 SGHRS, CDR2 YFSETQ. With 4 bases removed from V and 2 bases from J, the gap between germline ends came to 16 bases. CDR3 length equals 15 residues. Using RNA transcripts as the source, TCR beta CDR3 regions were amplified. TCR CDR3 regions were first amplified by RT-PCR with HTBI primers. TCRdb itself ran the multiplex PCR reads through MiXCR, one entry per CDR3 protein. The table includes around 500,000 distinct CDR3 sequences, 15% to 20% detected once. This clonotype was counted ten times or more. The target antigen is unknown. The sequence was obtained from a woman aged 30 to 39 with Graves' ophthalmopathy. V is TRBV5-1 and J is TRBJ2-7; D might be TRBD1 (5 bases). Sequenced input: blood. CDR3 bases: TGCGCCAGCAGCCTCGGTGGGGCAGAAACCTACGAGCAGTACTTC. It specifies CASSLGGAETYEQYF.